These T cell receptor beta chains were read from a single sample in a study of cytomegalovirus exposure and HLA in healthy donors. Sequencing used immunoSEQ multiplex PCR; TCRdb keeps in-frame clones, though not all of them. The sample gives about 250,000 clones, 70% to 90% of which show up once; 0.2% to 0.25% is in the top ten. The specimen sequenced was PBMCs. The receptors come from a girl aged 2-10 years in good health and CMV-seronegative. Each CDR3 is given with its conserved first and last residue. D genes are given only for firm matches. The size field is filled for only some rows; it gives once, few, many or a size class.

15,TRBD2,TRBV18,NA,TRBJ2-1,CASSPPSGSPNEQFF,TGTGCCAGCTCACCTCCTAGCGGCAGCCCCAATGAGCAGTTCTTC
14,TRBD1,TRBV5-1,few,TRBJ1-5,CASTPGTANQPQHF,TGCGCCAGCACCCCAGGGACAGCCAATCAGCCCCAGCATTTT
15,TRBD2,TRBV29-1,NA,TRBJ2-7,CSVGGSGRAKYEQYF,TGCAGCGTTGGTGGTAGCGGGAGGGCCAAATACGAGCAGTACTTC
14,NA,TRBV28,NA,TRBJ1-4,CASIGGVRYEKLFF,TGTGCCAGCATAGGAGGGGTTCGGTACGAAAAACTGTTTTTT
15,TRBD2,TRBV6-5,NA,TRBJ2-3,CASSYYASGTDTQYF,TGTGCCAGCAGTTACTACGCTAGCGGTACAGATACGCAGTATTTT
11,TRBD1,TRBV20-1,NA,TRBJ2-7,CSATGGYEQYF,TGCAGTGCTACAGGGGGCTACGAGCAGTACTTC
16,TRBD1,TRBV6-1,NA,TRBJ1-6,CASSGRGSNYNSPLHF,TGTGCCAGCAGTGGCAGGGGGTCTAACTATAATTCACCCCTCCACTTT
14,NA,TRBV6-1,NA,TRBJ1-5,CASSPGGINQPQHF,TGTGCCAGCTCCCCCGGCGGAATCAATCAGCCCCAGCATTTT
14,NA,TRBV5-1,NA,TRBJ2-7,CASSFPGQTYEQYF,TGCGCCAGCAGCTTTCCAGGACAAACCTACGAGCAGTACTTC
15,NA,TRBV7-9,NA,TRBJ1-2,CASSLARAGYYGYTF,TGTGCCAGCAGCTTAGCCAGGGCTGGCTACTATGGCTACACCTTC
14,NA,TRBV6-4,NA,TRBJ2-1,CASSVTLFGNEQFF,TGTGCCAGCAGTGTGACACTTTTCGGTAATGAGCAGTTCTTC
14,NA,TRBV19,NA,TRBJ2-3,CASSIDFGRDTQYF,TGTGCCAGTAGTATAGATTTCGGCAGGGATACGCAGTATTTT
15,TRBD1,TRBV6-1,NA,TRBJ2-7,CASLWYPGGRYEQYF,TGTGCCAGCCTTTGGTATCCAGGGGGCAGATACGAGCAGTACTTC
14,TRBD2,TRBV2,NA,TRBJ2-7,CASSDLAGRYEQYF,TGTGCCAGCAGTGACCTAGCGGGGCGCTACGAGCAGTACTTC
14,NA,TRBV5-4,NA,TRBJ2-5,CASSSASTQETQYF,TGTGCCAGCAGCTCAGCTAGTACCCAAGAGACCCAGTACTTC
15,TRBD2,TRBV6-5,once,TRBJ2-2,CASRDGGADTGELFF,TGTGCCAGCAGGGACGGGGGGGCGGACACCGGGGAGCTGTTTTTT
15,NA,TRBV19,few,TRBJ1-6,CASSTTGINNSPLHF,TGTGCCAGTAGTACAACAGGAATTAACAATTCACCCCTCCACTTT
15,NA,TRBV19,NA,TRBJ2-5,CASSIGQGLAETQYF,TGTGCCAGTAGTATAGGTCAGGGACTCGCGGAGACCCAGTACTTC
16,TRBD2,TRBV25-1,NA,TRBJ2-1,CASSELSGVHYNEQFF,TGTGCCAGCAGTGAATTAAGCGGGGTTCATTACAATGAGCAGTTCTTC
11,NA,TRBV7-9,NA,TRBJ2-1,CASSSRGEQFF,TGTGCCAGCAGCTCAAGGGGTGAGCAGTTCTTC
15,NA,TRBV5-4,NA,TRBJ1-2,CASSFSAASLYGYTF,TGTGCCAGCAGCTTTTCGGCAGCGTCGCTCTATGGCTACACCTTC
16,TRBD1,TRBV19,NA,TRBJ1-1,CASRRGQLAPNTEAFF,TGTGCCAGTAGGCGGGGACAGCTCGCTCCGAACACTGAAGCTTTCTTT
16,NA,TRBV19,NA,TRBJ1-1,CASSIARGTLNTEAFF,TGTGCCAGTAGTATTGCTCGTGGGACACTGAACACTGAAGCTTTCTTT
16,NA,TRBV7-8,NA,TRBJ1-5,CASSLLNSVGNQPQHF,TGTGCCAGCAGCCTCCTAAACAGTGTGGGCAATCAGCCCCAGCATTTT
15,NA,TRBV27,NA,TRBJ2-1,CASSLLGIPGNEQFF,TGTGCCAGCAGTTTATTGGGCATACCCGGTAATGAGCAGTTCTTC
15,TRBD2,TRBV7-8,NA,TRBJ2-1,CASSWSGGSYNEQFF,TGTGCCAGCAGCTGGAGCGGGGGCTCCTACAATGAGCAGTTCTTC
13,NA,TRBV7-9,NA,TRBJ1-2,CASSFSVEASYTF,TGTGCCAGCAGCTTCTCGGTGGAGGCTAGCTACACCTTC
18,TRBD2,TRBV19,NA,TRBJ2-5,CASSIPSGLAGGTETQYF,TGTGCCAGTAGTATCCCCTCAGGACTAGCGGGAGGGACGGAGACCCAGTACTTC
16,TRBD2,TRBV10-3,NA,TRBJ2-3,CAISDAGTSGTDTQYF,TGTGCCATCAGTGACGCCGGGACTAGCGGCACAGATACGCAGTATTTT
17,TRBD2,TRBV5-1,NA,TRBJ2-3,CASSLIVSGRNADTQYF,TGCGCCAGCAGCTTGATAGTTAGCGGGAGGAACGCAGATACGCAGTATTTT
18,TRBD1,TRBV19,NA,TRBJ2-4,CASSTSGTGAMGKNIQYF,TGTGCCAGTAGTACCTCCGGGACAGGGGCCATGGGCAAAAACATTCAGTACTTC
15,NA,TRBV6-1,NA,TRBJ1-1,CASTTRPGTDGGAFF,TGTGCCAGCACTACACGCCCAGGGACCGACGGGGGAGCTTTCTTT
14,NA,TRBV25-1,NA,TRBJ1-4,CASSTMGPREKLFF,TGTGCCAGCAGTACCATGGGGCCAAGGGAAAAACTGTTTTTT
14,TRBD1,TRBV18,NA,TRBJ1-1,CASSPGQGSTEAFF,TGTGCCAGCTCACCAGGACAGGGTAGCACTGAAGCTTTCTTT
16,TRBD2,TRBV4-1,NA,TRBJ2-2,CASSQGTSGVSGELFF,TGCGCCAGCAGCCAAGGGACTAGCGGGGTGTCCGGGGAGCTGTTTTTT
12,NA,TRBV11-2,NA,TRBJ2-3,CASSFLADTQYF,TGTGCCAGCAGCTTTCTAGCCGATACGCAGTATTTT
13,TRBD1,TRBV6-5,NA,TRBJ2-7,CASSYTGGYEQYF,TGTGCCAGCAGTTACACAGGGGGCTACGAGCAGTACTTC
14,TRBD2,TRBV4-1,once,TRBJ2-7,CASSQGLAGYEQYF,TGCGCCAGCAGCCAAGGGCTAGCGGGCTACGAGCAGTACTTC
16,TRBD2,TRBV4-1,NA,TRBJ2-3,CASSQEGLAATDTQYF,TGCGCCAGCAGCCAAGAAGGACTAGCGGCCACAGATACGCAGTATTTT
13,TRBD1,TRBV27,NA,TRBJ1-2,CASSFHRGHGYTF,TGTGCCAGCAGTTTCCACAGGGGCCATGGCTACACCTTC
20,TRBD1,TRBV5-3,NA,TRBJ2-6,CARSYRPSGQVSSGANVLTF,TGTGCCAGAAGCTATCGCCCCTCGGGACAGGTTAGCTCTGGGGCCAACGTCCTGACTTTC
14,TRBD2,TRBV6-6,NA,TRBJ2-3,CASRLTSGRNTQYF,TGTGCCAGCAGGCTTACTAGCGGGAGAAATACGCAGTATTTT
15,NA,TRBV5-1,NA,TRBJ1-6,CASSLTSGVISPLHF,TGCGCCAGCAGCTTGACTTCCGGGGTTATTTCACCCCTCCACTTT
15,NA,TRBV4-2,NA,TRBJ1-5,CASSLRWREGQPQHF,TGTGCCAGCAGCCTAAGGTGGAGGGAGGGGCAGCCCCAGCATTTT
14,TRBD1,TRBV5-1,NA,TRBJ1-2,CASSPRQGAGGYTF,TGCGCCAGCAGCCCCCGACAGGGGGCTGGTGGCTACACCTTC
13,NA,TRBV5-1,once,TRBJ1-1,CASSLGRATEAFF,TGCGCCAGCAGCTTGGGCAGGGCCACTGAAGCTTTCTTT
16,TRBD2,TRBV10-2,NA,TRBJ2-3,CASSALRREGTDTQYF,TGCGCCAGCAGTGCCCTGAGGCGGGAGGGGACAGATACGCAGTATTTT
13,NA,TRBV6-1,few,TRBJ1-2,CASRGDPGVGYTF,TGTGCCAGCAGAGGAGACCCAGGGGTCGGCTACACCTTC
15,TRBD2,TRBV7-9,NA,TRBJ2-7,CASSLATSGLYEQYF,TGTGCCAGCAGCTTAGCGACTAGCGGCTTATACGAGCAGTACTTC
11,NA,TRBV6-1,NA,TRBJ2-7,CASSESHEQYF,TGTGCCAGCAGTGAAAGCCACGAGCAGTACTTC
16,TRBD2,TRBV6-5,once,TRBJ2-5,CASSYSRASGVETQYF,TGTGCCAGCAGTTACTCTCGGGCTAGCGGGGTGGAGACCCAGTACTTC
18,NA,TRBV27,NA,TRBJ2-1,CASSPTVPVYARDNEQFF,TGTGCCAGCAGTCCAACTGTACCCGTCTACGCGAGAGACAATGAGCAGTTCTTC
14,TRBD1,TRBV7-9,NA,TRBJ2-1,CASSLSQGANEQFF,TGTGCCAGCAGCTTATCACAGGGGGCGAATGAGCAGTTCTTC
15,TRBD1,TRBV6-5,NA,TRBJ1-4,CASSYFGTGDEKLFF,TGTGCCAGCAGTTATTTCGGGACAGGGGATGAAAAACTGTTTTTT